Listed below are T cell receptor beta chains from one sample, sequenced in a study of T cell changes during pregnancy in multiple sclerosis. Data came from immunoSEQ multiplex PCR; TCRdb stores just in-frame clones and leaves some out. The table includes tens of thousands of clones, 91% detected once. The source material was peripheral blood, sampled in the third trimester of pregnancy. The receptors come from a female donor in good health, enrolled as a control in a pregnancy study. The CDR3 runs from the conserved cysteine through the conserved F or W. A D gene is named only where the DNA matches it firmly. Clone sizes are given selectively: once, few, many, or a class where the clone is expanded.

clone size,D gene,J gene,V gene,CDR3 DNA,CDR3 protein
few,TRBD1,TRBJ1-2,TRBV5-1,TGCGCCAGCAGCGGGGGACAGGGCTCCTATGGCTACACCTTC,CASSGGQGSYGYTF
.,.,TRBJ1-6,TRBV4-3,TGCGCCAGCAGCCAAGATAGGGTCAGGGGAAGCTCACCCCTCCACTTT,CASSQDRVRGSSPLHF
.,TRBD2,TRBJ2-2,TRBV19,TGTGCCAGTAGCCGTCAACGCGGCGGACTAGCGGGAGGATCGACCGGGGAGCTGTTTTTT,CASSRQRGGLAGGSTGELFF
once,TRBD2,TRBJ2-3,TRBV4-1,TGCGCCAGCTCCCTAACCGGTGGCGGGGGGGAAGATACGCAGTATTTT,CASSLTGGGGEDTQYF
once,TRBD2,TRBJ2-1,TRBV7-2,TGTGCCAGCACCCAAAGCGGGAGGACTTACAATGAGCAGTTCTTC,CASTQSGRTYNEQFF
few,.,TRBJ1-1,TRBV13,TGTGCCAGCAGCTGGCAGAACACTGAAGCTTTCTTT,CASSWQNTEAFF
.,.,TRBJ1-1,TRBV12-2,TGTGCAAGTCGCTTAGGAATCCCGGAGGGCCCCAGGTCCCGGAGACAAGAGAACACTGAAGCTTTCTTT,CASRLGIPEGPRSRRQENTEAFF
.,TRBD1,TRBJ1-1,TRBV7-2,TGTGCCAGCAGCCTAAGACAGGGCGAAGCTTTCTTT,CASSLRQGEAFF
.,TRBD2,TRBJ2-1,TRBV6-6,TGTGCCAGCAGTTATGGAGCGGGAGTCGACTACAATGAGCAGTTCTTC,CASSYGAGVDYNEQFF
.,TRBD1,TRBJ1-5,TRBV7-9,TGTGCCAGCAGCTGGGGGACAGGGGGTCAGCCCCAGCATTTT,CASSWGTGGQPQHF
.,.,TRBJ2-7,TRBV28,TGTGCCAGCAGCCCCTCCGGGAATGAGCAGTACTTC,CASSPSGNEQYF
.,.,TRBJ1-3,TRBV2,TGTGCCAGCAGTGAAGTCAGGGCCTCTGGAAACACCATATATTTT,CASSEVRASGNTIYF
.,.,TRBJ2-7,TRBV9,TGTGCCAGCAGTCCCCAGGGCGGGATCTACGAGCAGTACTTC,CASSPQGGIYEQYF
.,.,TRBJ2-4,TRBV9,TGTGCCAGCAGCGTTGGAGGGAGCGTCAAAAACATTCAGTACTTC,CASSVGGSVKNIQYF
.,.,TRBJ1-1,TRBV29-1,TGCAGCGTTGATTTCCTTAACACTGAAGCTTTCTTT,CSVDFLNTEAFF
.,TRBD2,TRBJ2-4,TRBV7-9,TGTGCCAGCAGCTTACGGGAGGGCCTAACCGCCAAAAACATTCAGTACTTC,CASSLREGLTAKNIQYF
.,TRBD1,TRBJ1-2,TRBV29-1,TGCAGCGTTGGTTCAGGGGGAAATGGCTACACCTTC,CSVGSGGNGYTF